These 17 T cell receptor beta chains came from one sample sequenced in a study of blood T cell repertoires in COVID-19. TCRdb's copy holds only in-frame clones and misses some; the assay was immunoSEQ multiplex PCR. The sample has 240,000 or so clones, 86% seen once. Sequenced material: PBMCs or T cells enriched from blood (not recorded which). These receptors were obtained from a woman in her forties or fifties who had recovered from COVID-19.

The count of this clone is one. The genes are TRBV24-1 and TRBJ2-1, with 7 positions matching TRBD1. Germline V gives CDR1 KGHDR, CDR2 SFDVKD. The CDR3 extends over 17 amino acids. V was clipped by 6 bases and J by 5 bases; unmatched bases: 15. The CDR3 loop reads CATSSPFPRQGNNEQFF. In DNA, the CDR3 is TGTGCCACCAGTTCCCCTTTCCCCCGACAGGGTAACAATGAGCAGTTCTTC.

The V and J genes are TRBV7-9 and TRBJ1-1; 7 bases fit TRBD1. The germline V gene has CDR1 SEHNR and CDR2 FQNEAQ (reference sequence). This CDR3 contains 15 residues. The V and J ends lost 2 bases and 1 base, in that order; junction bases with no gene match: 4. This chain's CDR3 is CASSLTGTANTEAFF. In nucleotides, the CDR3 is TGTGCCAGCAGCTTAACCGGGACAGCGAACACTGAAGCTTTCTTT.

This chain joins TRBV5-1 and TRBJ2-7; 7 nucleotides match TRBD2. The CDR3 totals 14 residues. V lost 4 bases, J lost 3 bases, and 7 bases stayed unmatched. Germline CDR1 SGHRS, CDR2 YFSETQ. The CDR3 sequence: CASSRGGADYEQYF. The DNA of the CDR3 is TGCGCCAGCAGCCGCGGGGGAGCCGACTACGAGCAGTACTTC.

The V call is TRBV6-5, the J call TRBJ1-1; 8 positions agree with TRBD1. V shed 7 bases, J shed 3 bases, and the junction held 10 bases outside the gene matches. The germline V gene encodes CDR1 MNHEY and CDR2 SVGAGI. CDR3 length equals 15 residues. The CDR3 region has the DNA TGTGCCAGCAAGGGTCGGACAGGGTGGGACACTGAAGCTTTCTTT. Its translation: CASKGRTGWDTEAFF.

This chain connects TRBV6-2 or TRBV6-3 to TRBJ1-2; D may be TRBD1 (5 bases). The germline CDR1 and CDR2 sequences are MNHEY and SVGEGT. Trimming removed 0 bases from V and 4 bases from J, with 15 bases in between. The CDR3 has 16 residues. The CDR3 here is CASSYSDQGFGYGYTF. In nucleotides, the CDR3 is TGTGCCAGCAGTTACTCGGATCAGGGTTTCGGCTATGGCTACACCTTC.

The V call is TRBV11-3, the J call TRBJ1-1; perhaps TRBD1 as D (6 bases). With 5 bases removed from V and 3 bases from J, the gap between germline ends came to 25 bases. The CDR3 contains 18 residues. CDR1 and CDR2 (germline): SGHNT, YENEEA. The CDR3 DNA follows: TGTGCCAGCAGCCGCACCCTTTGGGGGAGGGGGGAGGACACTGAAGCTTTCTTT. Its protein product is CASSRTLWGRGEDTEAFF. The full variable domain, rest sourced from reference TRBV11-3 and TRBJ1-1, is EAGVVQSPRYKIIEKKQPVAFWCNPISGHNTLYWYLQNLGQGPELLIRYENEEAVDDSQLPKDRFSAERLKGVDSTLKIQPAELGDSAVYLCASSRTLWGRGEDTEAFFGQGTRLTVV.

The sample holds one count of this clone. The chain is built from TRBV6-7 and TRBJ1-2, with 9 bases fitting TRBD1. TRBV6-7 is marked as an open reading frame, function uncertain. V gave up 0 bases and J gave up 4 bases; unmatched junction bases: 6. This CDR3 has 16 residues. In DNA, the CDR3 is TGTGCCAGCAGTTACTCGAGAGGGGACAGGGCCTATGGCTACACCTTC. Translated: CASSYSRGDRAYGYTF.

The chain carries TRBV10-2 and TRBJ1-1, with 10 nucleotides matching TRBD1. Germline V lookup: CDR1 WSHSY, CDR2 SAAADI. The CDR3 spans 15 residues. The junction had 9 bases not matched to a gene; V was cut back by 6 bases and J by 5 bases. Here the CDR3 reads CASRTTGGRGTEAFF. CDR3 DNA: TGCGCCAGCAGGACGACAGGGGGCAGGGGGACTGAAGCTTTCTTT.

The chain links TRBV7-9 to TRBJ1-6; 8 bases map to TRBD1. CDR3 size: 15 residues. The V gene's germline CDR1 is SEHNR and CDR2 FQNEAQ (reference sequence). The V and J ends lost 5 bases and 8 bases, in that order; junction bases with no gene match: 8. CDR3 coding DNA: TGTGCCAGCAGCATGAGACAGGGGTTTCATTCACCCCTCCACTTT. Translation gives CASSMRQGFHSPLHF.

The V call is TRBV11-2, the J call TRBJ2-7; D not certain. Trimming pared 5 bases from V and 3 bases from J, leaving 14 bases between. Germline V gene lookup returns CDR1 SGHAT and CDR2 FQNNGV. The length of the CDR3 is 14 residues. As DNA, the CDR3 is TGTGCCAGCAGCGATTACCGGGTCAACTACGAGCAGTACTTC. As protein: CASSDYRVNYEQYF.

V and J are TRBV18 and TRBJ1-5; TRBD1 agrees at 7 bases. Trimming removed 3 bases from V and 5 bases from J; junction bases left unmatched: 4. Per the germline V gene, CDR1 is KGHSH and CDR2 is LQKENI. The CDR3 sequence is 14 residues long. CDR3 nucleotide sequence: TGTGCCAGCTCACCGACAGGGTATGATCAGCCCCAGCATTTT. Its translation: CASSPTGYDQPQHF.

The CDR3 sequence: CASSPGTVHYGYTF. The CDR3, as DNA: TGTGCCAGCAGTCCCGGGACAGTACACTATGGCTACACCTTC. The V gene is TRBV6-5, the J gene TRBJ1-2, with TRBD1 matching over 7 bases. CDR1 and CDR2 (germline): MNHEY, SVGAGI. CDR3 length: 14 amino acids. The junction had 6 bases not matched to a gene; V was cut back by 5 bases and J by 3 bases.

The chain employs TRBV6-2 or TRBV6-3 and TRBJ1-1; perhaps TRBD1 as D (5 bases). Germline V gives CDR1 MNHEY, CDR2 SVGEGT. The CDR3 has 13 amino acids. Trimming removed 0 bases from V and 5 bases from J, with 7 bases in between. In DNA, the CDR3 is TGTGCCAGCAGTTACTCCGGGGGAACTGAAGCTTTCTTT. This sequence encodes CASSYSGGTEAFF.

The V call is TRBV7-2, the J call TRBJ1-3, with a possible D match to TRBD1 (6 bases). The CDR3 is 16 residues long. Germline lookup yields CDR1 SGHTA and CDR2 FQGNSA. V was pared by 0 bases and J by 0 bases, with 9 bases between. For the CDR3, the DNA is TGTGCCAGCAGCTTAGCGGGGGCCAGCTCTGGAAACACCATATATTTT. It encodes CASSLAGASSGNTIYF.

This clone was seen a handful of times. V and J are TRBV10-2 and TRBJ2-5; 8 bases map to TRBD2. Trimming took 6 bases from V and 4 from J; bases not matched to a gene: 4. The germline CDR1 and CDR2 sequences are WSHSY and SAAADI. This CDR3 has 13 residues. Here the CDR3 reads CASRTGLAETQYF. DNA of the CDR3: TGCGCCAGCAGAACCGGACTAGCAGAGACCCAGTACTTC.

The chain combines TRBV10-1 with TRBJ1-1, with D possibly TRBD1 on 6 matching bases. This CDR3 is built from 15 residues. Germline V gene lookup returns CDR1 WNHNN and CDR2 SYGVQD (reference sequence). Trimming took 5 bases from V and 2 from J, leaving 15 bases between them. The CDR3 region has the DNA TGCGCCAGCAGTCTCCCCGGGACATATAACACTGAAGCTTTCTTT. Translated: CASSLPGTYNTEAFF.

The J gene is TRBJ2-2, the V gene TRBV7-9; perhaps TRBD2 as D (6 bases). Trimming took 1 base from V and 2 from J, leaving 14 bases between them. CDR1 and CDR2 (germline): SEHNR, FQNEAQ (reference sequence). This CDR3 is built from 17 residues. The CDR3 spells CASSLGAGTFNTGELFF. The CDR3 bases are TGTGCCAGCAGCTTAGGTGCGGGGACTTTTAACACCGGGGAGCTGTTTTTT.